This TCR beta chain is from a study of T cell responses to AZD1222 COVID-19 vaccine. Data came from immunoSEQ multiplex PCR; TCRdb stores just in-frame clones and leaves some out. The table records 160,000 or so clones, 90% to 95% of them present only once. Note on this clone: Its target is unknown.

Study-level findings and limits: Spike-specific TCR repertoires showed rising breadth and depth after two AZD1222 doses.

The length of the CDR3 is 11 residues. CDR1 and CDR2 (germline): SEHNR, FQNEAQ (reference sequence). V shed 8 bases and J shed 7 bases, with 11 bases lying between them. The material sequenced was peripheral blood, taken 28 days after the second AZD1222 dose. J is TRBJ1-1 and V is TRBV7-9; unclear D gene. The TCR was taken from an adult who received the AZD1222 COVID-19 vaccine. The CDR3 loop reads CASSVGFEAFF. The CDR3 DNA reads as TGTGCCAGCTCTGTGGGGTTTGAAGCTTTCTTT.